The 9 T cell receptor beta chains in this list originate from one sample, sequenced in a study of blood T cell repertoires in COVID-19. The protocol was immunoSEQ multiplex PCR, while the TCRdb copy is restricted to in-frame clones and leaves out a portion. The data show around 260,000 clones, 80% to 95% seen once. The sample taken for sequencing was peripheral blood. The receptors come from a woman in her twenties or thirties with COVID-19, enrolled during active disease.

The chain is built from TRBV19 and TRBJ1-5; 9 bases agree with TRBD1. Germline V gene data show CDR1 as LNHDA and CDR2 as SQIVND (reference sequence). The CDR3 has 15 residues. J was trimmed by 1 base and V by 5 bases; bases with no gene match: 3. The CDR3 sequence: CASSRDRESNQPQHF. The CDR3, as DNA: TGTGCCAGTAGTCGGGACAGGGAGAGCAATCAGCCCCAGCATTTT.

This rearrangement joins TRBV6-5 to TRBJ1-1; 7 nucleotides match TRBD1. After removal of 9 bases from V and 3 bases from J, the junction contained 7 bases not matched to a gene. This CDR3 region has 13 residues. Germline V CDR1 and CDR2: MNHEY, SVGAGI. DNA for the CDR3: TGTGCCAGTAATCAGGGGGTATACACTGAAGCTTTCTTT. It encodes CASNQGVYTEAFF.

V and J are TRBV27 and TRBJ2-1, with 9 bases aligning to TRBD2. V was clipped by 0 bases and J by 6 bases; unmatched bases: 6. The CDR3 has 16 amino acids. CDR1 and CDR2 from the germline V gene are MNHEY and SMNVEV (reference sequence). The CDR3 region is CASSLSIAGEVNEQFF. The CDR3 DNA is TGTGCCAGCAGTTTATCGATAGCGGGAGAGGTCAATGAGCAGTTCTTC.

The chain carries TRBV30 and TRBJ1-6; no clear D. V was shortened by 3 bases and J by 4 bases, with 10 bases between the two germline ends. This CDR3 has 14 amino acids. CDR1 and CDR2 (germline): GTSNPN, SVGIG (reference sequence). The CDR3 nucleotides are TGTGCCTGGAGCCCCACGGGGTATAATTCACCCCTCCACTTT. Its translation: CAWSPTGYNSPLHF.

The chain joins TRBV6-5 to TRBJ1-1, with D unclear. V shed 5 bases and J shed 5 bases, with 15 bases lying between them. The CDR3 sequence is 14 residues long. Germline CDR1 reads MNHEY; CDR2 reads SVGAGI. The CDR3 DNA is TGTGCCAGCAGTCCTACGGGGTTTCGAACTGAAGCTTTCTTT. Residues: CASSPTGFRTEAFF.

V usage is TRBV5-1 and J usage is TRBJ1-4, with a tentative D call TRBD1 (6 bases). The CDR3 is 16 residues long. Germline CDR1 SGHRS, CDR2 YFSETQ. V dropped 4 bases and J dropped 0 bases, with 13 bases sitting between them. This CDR3 reads CASSLTGRPTNEKLFF. CDR3 sequence (DNA): TGCGCCAGCAGCCTGACAGGACGCCCAACTAATGAAAAACTGTTTTTT. Combining the CDR3 with reference TRBV5-1 and TRBJ1-4 gives the whole variable domain KAGVTQTPRYLIKTRGQQVTLSCSPISGHRSVSWYQQTPGQGLQFLFEYFSETQRNKGNFPGRFSGRQFSNSRSEMNVSTLELGDSALYLCASSLTGRPTNEKLFFGSGTQLSVL.

V and J are TRBV18 and TRBJ1-1, with 9 bases identical to TRBD1. The V gene end was trimmed by 7 bases and the J gene end by 5 bases; junction bases not matched to a gene: 8. The germline V gene has CDR1 KGHSH and CDR2 LQKENI. CDR3 length: 14 residues. In DNA, the CDR3 is TGTGCCAGCTGCCGGGACAGGGTGAGGACTGAAGCTTTCTTT. It specifies CASCRDRVRTEAFF.

CDR3 in amino acids: CASSLKRGAFILNTEAFF. Written as DNA, the CDR3 is TGTGCCAGCAGTTTAAAACGGGGGGCATTTATTTTGAACACTGAAGCTTTCTTT. This chain uses TRBV27 with TRBJ1-1; tentative D call: TRBD1 (6 bases). This CDR3 has 18 amino acids. CDR1 and CDR2 (germline): MNHEY, SMNVEV (reference sequence). The ends were cut back, 2 bases at V and 0 bases at J, with 19 bases in the middle.

This chain connects TRBV5-1 to TRBJ2-2; D not certain. The V end lost 4 bases, the J end lost 6 bases, and 19 bases lay between the germline ends. The germline gives CDR1 SGHRS, CDR2 YFSETQ. The CDR3 runs 16 residues. CDR3 in DNA: TGCGCCAGCAGCCCTGACACCTCAGGCCGGTCCGGGGAGCTGTTTTTT. Translated, it gives CASSPDTSGRSGELFF.